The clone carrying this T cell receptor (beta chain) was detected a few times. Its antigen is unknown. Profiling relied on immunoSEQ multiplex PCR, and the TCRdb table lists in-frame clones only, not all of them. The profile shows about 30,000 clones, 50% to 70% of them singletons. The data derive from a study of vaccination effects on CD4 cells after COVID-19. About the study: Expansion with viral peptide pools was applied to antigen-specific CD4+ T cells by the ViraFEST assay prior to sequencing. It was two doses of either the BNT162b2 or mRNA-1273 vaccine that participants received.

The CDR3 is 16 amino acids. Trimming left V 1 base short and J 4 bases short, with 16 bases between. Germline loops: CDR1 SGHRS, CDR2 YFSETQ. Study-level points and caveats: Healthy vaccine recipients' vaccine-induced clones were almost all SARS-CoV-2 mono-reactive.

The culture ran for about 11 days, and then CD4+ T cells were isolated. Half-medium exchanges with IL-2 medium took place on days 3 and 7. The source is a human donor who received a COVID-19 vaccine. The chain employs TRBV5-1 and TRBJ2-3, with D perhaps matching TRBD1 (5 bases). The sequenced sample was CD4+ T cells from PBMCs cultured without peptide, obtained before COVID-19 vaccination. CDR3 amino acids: CASSLSQPTDSDTQYF. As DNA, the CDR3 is TGCGCCAGCAGCTTGTCCCAACCGACAGATTCAGATACGCAGTATTTT.